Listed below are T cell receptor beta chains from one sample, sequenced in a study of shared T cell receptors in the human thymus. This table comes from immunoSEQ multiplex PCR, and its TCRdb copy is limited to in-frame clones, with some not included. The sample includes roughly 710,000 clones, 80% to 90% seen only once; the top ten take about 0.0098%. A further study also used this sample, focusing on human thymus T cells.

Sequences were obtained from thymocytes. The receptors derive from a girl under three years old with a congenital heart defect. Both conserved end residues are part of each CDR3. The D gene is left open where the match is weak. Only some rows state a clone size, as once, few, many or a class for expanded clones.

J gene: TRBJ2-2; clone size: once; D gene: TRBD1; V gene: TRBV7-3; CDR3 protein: CASSLSPNRGGELFF; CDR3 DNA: TGTGCCAGCAGCTTAAGTCCCAACAGGGGCGGGGAGCTGTTTTTT
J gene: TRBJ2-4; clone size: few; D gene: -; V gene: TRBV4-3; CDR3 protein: CASSPTDSRLAKNIQYF; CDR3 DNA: TGCGCCAGCAGCCCAACGGACAGTAGACTAGCCAAAAACATTCAGTACTTC
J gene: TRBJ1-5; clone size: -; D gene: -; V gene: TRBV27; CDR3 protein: CASRGGREDQPQHF; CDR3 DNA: TGTGCCAGCAGAGGAGGACGGGAGGATCAGCCCCAGCATTTT
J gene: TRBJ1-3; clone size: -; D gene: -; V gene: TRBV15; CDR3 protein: CATSTSETVSEPSGNTIYF; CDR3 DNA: TGTGCCACCAGCACCAGCGAGACAGTTTCTGAACCTTCTGGAAACACCATATATTTT
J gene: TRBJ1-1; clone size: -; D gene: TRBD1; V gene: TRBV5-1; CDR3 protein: CASSPQGLPNTEAFF; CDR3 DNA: TGCGCCAGCAGCCCACAGGGGCTCCCGAACACTGAAGCTTTCTTT
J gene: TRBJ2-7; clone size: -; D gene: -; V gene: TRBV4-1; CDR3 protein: CASSQDGGTYEQYF; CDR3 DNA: TGCGCCAGCAGCCAAGATGGGGGCACCTACGAGCAGTACTTC
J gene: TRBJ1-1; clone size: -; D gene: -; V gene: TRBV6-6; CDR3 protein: CASSYGWFEGNTEAFF; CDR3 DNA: TGTGCCAGCAGTTACGGGTGGTTTGAGGGGAACACTGAAGCTTTCTTT
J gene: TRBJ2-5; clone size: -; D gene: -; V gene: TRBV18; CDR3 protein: CASSSLPQETQYF; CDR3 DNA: TGTGCCAGCTCATCCCTACCCCAAGAGACCCAGTACTTC
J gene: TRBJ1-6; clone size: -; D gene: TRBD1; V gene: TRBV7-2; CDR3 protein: CASSLGETGCINNSPLHF; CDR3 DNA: TGTGCCAGCAGCTTAGGGGAGACAGGGTGTATAAATAATTCACCCCTCCACTTT
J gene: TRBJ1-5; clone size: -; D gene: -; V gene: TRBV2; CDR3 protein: CASSIRYLNQPQHF; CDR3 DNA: TGTGCCAGCAGTATACGGTACCTAAATCAGCCCCAGCATTTT
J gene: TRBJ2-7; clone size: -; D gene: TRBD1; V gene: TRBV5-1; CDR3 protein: CASSFGTGTYEQYF; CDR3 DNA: TGCGCCAGCAGCTTCGGGACAGGGACCTACGAGCAGTACTTC
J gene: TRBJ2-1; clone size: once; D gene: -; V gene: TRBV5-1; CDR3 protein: CASSLASGAYNEQFF; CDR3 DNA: TGCGCCAGCTCCCTAGCCTCAGGAGCGTACAATGAGCAGTTCTTC
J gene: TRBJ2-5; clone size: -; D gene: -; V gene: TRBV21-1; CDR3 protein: CASSARDSRETQYF; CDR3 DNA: TGTGCCAGCAGCGCCCGGGACAGTCGAGAGACCCAGTACTTC